A selection of T cell receptor beta chains follows, all from one sample in a study of blood T cell repertoires in COVID-19. Profiled with immunoSEQ multiplex PCR; TCRdb holds only in-frame clones, not every one. The sample has more than 95,000 clones, over 60% seen once; the top ten hold about 39%. Input material: peripheral blood. These receptors originate from a man in his forties with active or convalescent COVID-19. CDR3s include the opening cysteine and the closing phenylalanine or tryptophan. The D gene is left open where the match is weak. Expanded clones get a size class; other rows say once, few or many, or leave the size out.

j_call	clone_size	d_call	v_call	cdr3_nt	cdr3_aa
TRBJ2-1	.	.	TRBV11-3	TGTGCCAGCAGCTTTCAGACGGGGGAAGAGCAGTTCTTC	CASSFQTGEEQFF
TRBJ2-1	.	TRBD1	TRBV6-5	TGTGCCAGCAGTCCTCGGACAGGACGGGCGCAGTTCTTC	CASSPRTGRAQFF
TRBJ1-1	few	.	TRBV29-1	TGCAGCGTTTCTAAACAGGGTACGGACACTGAAGCTTTCTTT	CSVSKQGTDTEAFF
TRBJ2-1	.	.	TRBV6-5	TGTGCCACCGTCCGCAAGGGGGGGGGTTACAATGAGCAGTTCTTC	CATVRKGGGYNEQFF
TRBJ2-1	.	TRBD2	TRBV7-2	TGTGCCAGCAGCTTACCCCGCGTGCCTAGCGGGAGCGTCGATGAGCAGTTCTTC	CASSLPRVPSGSVDEQFF
TRBJ2-5	.	TRBD2	TRBV30	TGTGCCTGGAATCTAGCGGTCCAAGAGACCCAGTACTTC	CAWNLAVQETQYF
TRBJ1-4	.	.	TRBV6-2/TRBV6-3	TGTGCCAGCAGTTTGAACAGTGAAAAACTGTTTTTT	CASSLNSEKLFF
TRBJ1-4	.	TRBD1	TRBV2	TGTGCCAGCACCAGGGACAGATCTAATGAAAAACTGTTTTTT	CASTRDRSNEKLFF
TRBJ2-5	.	.	TRBV30	TGTGCCTGGGGGCGGGGGACAAACCAAGAGACCCAGTACTTC	CAWGRGTNQETQYF
TRBJ1-3	.	.	TRBV11-2	TGTGCCAGCAGCACTCGGACAGTCTCTGGAAACACCATATATTTT	CASSTRTVSGNTIYF
TRBJ2-1	.	TRBD2	TRBV10-2	TGCGCCAGCAGTGACCCTAGCGGGAGGTCCGGCTCCTACAATGAGCAGTTCTTC	CASSDPSGRSGSYNEQFF
TRBJ1-1	.	.	TRBV4-3	TGCGCCAGCAGCCAAGATCAGGACACTGAAGCTTTCTTT	CASSQDQDTEAFF
TRBJ1-5	.	.	TRBV30	TGTGCCTGGGCTAGGGGAGGGCAGCCCCAGCATTTT	CAWARGGQPQHF
TRBJ2-2	few	.	TRBV10-3	TGTGCCATCAGTGCGCAGGGGAACACCGGGGAGCTGTTTTTT	CAISAQGNTGELFF
TRBJ2-2	.	.	TRBV6-5	TGTGCCAGCATGGGGCTCCGGCGCCGAACCGGGGAGCTGTTTTTT	CASMGLRRRTGELFF
TRBJ2-7	.	TRBD2	TRBV5-1	TGCGCCAGCAGACCCTCGACTAGCGGTTTATACGAGCAGTACTTC	CASRPSTSGLYEQYF
TRBJ2-1	many	.	TRBV4-2	TGTGCCAGCAGCCAAGAAGTTGGTCACAACAATGAGCAGTTCTTC	CASSQEVGHNNEQFF
TRBJ1-3	.	TRBD1	TRBV24-1	TGTGCCACCAGTGACCTGCGGACAGGTGACTCTGGAAACACCATATATTTT	CATSDLRTGDSGNTIYF
TRBJ2-3	.	.	TRBV2	TGTGCCAGCAGCCCTTCGAGGGATACGCAGTATTTT	CASSPSRDTQYF
TRBJ1-5	.	.	TRBV2	TGTGCCAGCAGTGAAAGAGGGGGAAATAATCAGCCCCAGCATTTT	CASSERGGNNQPQHF
TRBJ1-4	.	.	TRBV19	TGTGCCAGTAGTTCCCGGCAGGGCGGTGAAAAACTGTTTTTT	CASSSRQGGEKLFF
TRBJ1-4	.	TRBD1	TRBV5-1	TGCGCCAGCAGTCTGGGGACAGTTGGGGAAAAACTGTTTTTT	CASSLGTVGEKLFF
TRBJ2-3	once	.	TRBV27	TGTGCCAGCAGCAAGGGGGGGGGCCCTAGCACAGATACGCAGTATTTT	CASSKGGGPSTDTQYF
TRBJ2-7	.	.	TRBV7-2	TGTGCCAGCAGCTTAGCGAGTACCAACGAGCAGTACTTC	CASSLASTNEQYF
TRBJ2-7	.	TRBD1	TRBV7-6	TGTGCCAGCAGCACCTCGGACAGGGTTGGTGAGCAGTACTTC	CASSTSDRVGEQYF
TRBJ1-2	few	.	TRBV28	TGTGCCAGCAGTTTATCGGGACTTGGCTACACCTTC	CASSLSGLGYTF
TRBJ1-2	.	.	TRBV2	TGTGCCAGCAAACAGAGTTATGGCTACACCTTC	CASKQSYGYTF
TRBJ1-2	.	.	TRBV11-2	TGTGCCAGCAGCACTCAAACAGGATCTGGTGGCTACACCTTC	CASSTQTGSGGYTF
TRBJ1-2	.	.	TRBV6-5	TGTGCCAGCAGTTTGGGCAACCGGGAAAATGGCTACACCTTC	CASSLGNRENGYTF
TRBJ1-5	.	TRBD1	TRBV19	TGTGCCAGTAGTATTGTCCCGGGACAGGGCTCCCAGCCCCAGCATTTT	CASSIVPGQGSQPQHF
TRBJ1-4	.	.	TRBV28	TGTGCCAGCAAAACAGGGCCCATCATGAATGAAAAACTGTTTTTT	CASKTGPIMNEKLFF
TRBJ1-1	.	.	TRBV18	TGTGCCAGCTCACTGTTGAGGACTGAAGCTTTCTTT	CASSLLRTEAFF
TRBJ2-1	once	TRBD2	TRBV5-1	TGCGCCAGCAGCTTGTATTCTAGCGGGATCAGCTCCTACAATGAGCAGTTCTTC	CASSLYSSGISSYNEQFF
TRBJ2-5	.	.	TRBV9	TGTGCCAGCAGCCAAACAGGGTTCGAGGAGACCCAGTACTTC	CASSQTGFEETQYF
TRBJ2-1	.	TRBD2	TRBV11-2	TGTGCCAGCAGCTTAGATCATCGGGGGGGGTACAATGAGCAGTTCTTC	CASSLDHRGGYNEQFF
TRBJ1-5	.	TRBD1	TRBV6-6	TGTGCCAGCAGTCAAACAGGGGCCTCTAGCAATCAGCCCCAGCATTTT	CASSQTGASSNQPQHF
TRBJ2-5	.	.	TRBV15	TGTGCCACCAGCAGAGATAAGGGACTTCAAGAGACCCAGTACTTC	CATSRDKGLQETQYF
TRBJ2-6	.	TRBD1	TRBV27	TGTGCCAGCACTCTACAGACCGGACAGGGGACAAACTCTGGGGCCAACGTCCTGACTTTC	CASTLQTGQGTNSGANVLTF
TRBJ1-2	once	TRBD1	TRBV19	TGTGCCAGTAGTAAGACCGGGACAGGGATTGCTGGCTATGGCTACACCTTC	CASSKTGTGIAGYGYTF
TRBJ1-3	.	.	TRBV7-8	TGTGCCAGCAGCGCCCACCGGGACACCATATATTTT	CASSAHRDTIYF
TRBJ1-2	.	.	TRBV5-4	TGTGCCAGCAGCTTGGTCGGAGGGGCGGGTGGCTACACCTTC	CASSLVGGAGGYTF
TRBJ1-1	.	.	TRBV11-3	TGTGCCAGCAGCTTATGGGAGGGGAACACTGAAGCTTTCTTT	CASSLWEGNTEAFF
TRBJ2-3	.	TRBD2	TRBV9	TGTGCCAGCAGCGTAGCCGGGACTAGCGGCCTTGATACGCAGTATTTT	CASSVAGTSGLDTQYF
TRBJ2-2	.	TRBD1	TRBV6-5	TGTGCCAGCAGGACCGGGACAGCGAACACCGGGGAGCTGTTTTTT	CASRTGTANTGELFF
TRBJ1-2	.	.	TRBV19	TGTGCCAGTAGTCCCAGGGATTTCGGTGGTGGCTACACCTTC	CASSPRDFGGGYTF
TRBJ1-1	.	.	TRBV25-1	TGTGCCAGCAGTGGGGGAGGGAACACTGAAGCTTTCTTT	CASSGGGNTEAFF
TRBJ2-5	.	.	TRBV30	TGTGCCTGGAGTGTAGTGGGGACTTCGGATAGGGAGACCCAGTACTTC	CAWSVVGTSDRETQYF
TRBJ2-5	.	TRBD1	TRBV24-1	TGTGCCACCAGTGATGACAGGGGCGAGACCCAGTACTTC	CATSDDRGETQYF
TRBJ2-7	.	TRBD2	TRBV3-1/TRBV3-2	TGTGCCACCCGGCGGGGGGTCGGCGAGCAGTACTTC	CATRRGVGEQYF
TRBJ2-5	.	TRBD2	TRBV7-9	TGTGCCAGCAGCCCCTATAGAGGCCCCGCGGGGGAAGAGACCCAGTACTTC	CASSPYRGPAGEETQYF
TRBJ2-5	.	.	TRBV3-1/TRBV3-2	TGTGCCAGCGGTTCCACAGGTGTGGCGGTGGAGACCCAGTACTTC	CASGSTGVAVETQYF
TRBJ1-6	few	.	TRBV11-2	TGTGCCAGCAGCCCAGAGACGGGTCCCCTCCACTTT	CASSPETGPLHF
TRBJ2-5	.	.	TRBV4-1	TGCGCCAGCAGCCAAGGACTCCCAGAGACCCAGTACTTC	CASSQGLPETQYF
TRBJ1-1	.	TRBD1	TRBV6-5	TGTGCCAGCAGTTCCAGGGGGATAATGAACACTGAAGCTTTCTTT	CASSSRGIMNTEAFF
TRBJ1-2	.	TRBD1	TRBV29-1	TGCAGCGTTGAAGATCGAGGGACAGGGGGTACCTATGGCTACACCTTC	CSVEDRGTGGTYGYTF
TRBJ2-5	.	TRBD2	TRBV9	TGTGCCAGCAGCCCCGGGACTAGCGGCTTTCTCCAAGAGACCCAGTACTTC	CASSPGTSGFLQETQYF
TRBJ2-5	.	TRBD1	TRBV29-1	TGCAGCGTTTGGACAGGGGGAGAGACCCAGTACTTC	CSVWTGGETQYF